These 12 T cell receptor beta chains share one sample of origin, sequenced in a study of siplizumab effects on memory and regulatory T cells. Data came from immunoSEQ multiplex PCR; TCRdb stores just in-frame clones and leaves some out. The sample includes fewer than 120,000 clones, more than 90% of them seen just once. The sample consisted of CD4+ T cells sorted from blood. The receptor source for this set is a human donor in good health.

The chain has TRBV27 and TRBJ1-4; 9 nucleotides agree with TRBD1. The CDR3 consists of 14 residues. V was clipped by 2 bases and J by 8 bases; unmatched bases: 3. Germline assignment: CDR1 MNHEY and CDR2 SMNVEV (reference sequence). CDR3 bases: TGTGCCAGCAGTTTAAGCGGGACAGGGGAAAAACTGTTTTTT. The encoded protein is CASSLSGTGEKLFF.

The chain couples TRBV10-3 to TRBJ2-2; TRBD2 aligns across 9 bases. The CDR3 spans 16 residues. Unmatched junction bases numbered 4, after V lost 5 bases and J lost 0 bases. CDR1 is ENHRY and CDR2 is SYGVKD in the germline V gene. The CDR3: CAISRLAETNTGELFF. CDR3 sequence (DNA): TGTGCCATCAGTCGACTAGCGGAGACGAACACCGGGGAGCTGTTTTTT.

V usage is TRBV5-1 and J usage is TRBJ2-3; D perhaps matches TRBD1 (6 bases). Trimming removed 7 bases from V and 2 bases from J, with 23 bases in between. This CDR3 comprises 17 residues. Germline V CDR1 and CDR2: SGHRS, YFSETQ. The CDR3 protein is CASPWVPGQVNTDTQYF. CDR3 DNA: TGCGCCAGCCCGTGGGTTCCGGGACAAGTCAACACAGATACGCAGTATTTT.

CDR3 protein: CASSLGTSETDTQYF. In DNA, the CDR3 is TGTGCCAGCAGCTTAGGGACTAGCGAAACAGATACGCAGTATTTT. The chain employs TRBV7-9 and TRBJ2-3, with 9 bases that match TRBD2. The CDR3 is 15 residues long. Germline CDR1 is SEHNR and CDR2 is FQNEAQ (reference sequence). V shed 1 base and J 3 bases; nucleotides not matched to a gene: 2.

The rearrangement joins TRBV7-9 to TRBJ2-3; D possibly corresponds to TRBD2 (5 bases). Germline-derived CDR1 and CDR2 are SEHNR and FQNEAQ (reference sequence). The CDR3 has 15 residues. Trimming removed 2 bases at V and 0 bases at J, with 9 bases between. The CDR3 reads CASSLTSHSTDTQYF. As DNA, the CDR3 is TGTGCCAGCAGCTTAACTAGTCACAGCACAGATACGCAGTATTTT.

This clone was detected only once. The rearrangement joins TRBV5-4 to TRBJ2-1, with TRBD1 identical over 8 bases. The length of the CDR3 is 15 residues. Germline V gene data show CDR1 as SGHNT and CDR2 as YYREEE (reference sequence). V was pared by 4 bases and J by 4 bases, with 7 bases of the junction left unmatched. The DNA of the CDR3 is TGTGCCAGCAGCCCGGCTACAGGGGGTTACAATGAGCAGTTCTTC. Translating gives CASSPATGGYNEQFF.

CDR3 coding DNA: TGCGCCAGCAGCAAGGACAGGGCTGGAAACACCATATATTTT. Translation gives CASSKDRAGNTIYF. The chain links TRBV5-1 to TRBJ1-3; 8 nucleotides align to TRBD1. CDR1 and CDR2 (germline): SGHRS, YFSETQ. The CDR3 runs to 14 residues. The ends lost 4 bases at V and 2 bases at J; junction bases unmatched: 2.

This chain uses TRBV6-5 with TRBJ1-1; D is perhaps TRBD1 (6 bases). The germline gives CDR1 MNHEY, CDR2 SVGAGI. Trimming took 3 bases from V and 3 from J, leaving 14 bases between them. The CDR3 totals 15 residues. The CDR3 nucleotides are TGTGCCAGCAGTTATCTAAGACAGGTCTACACTGAAGCTTTCTTT. Its translation: CASSYLRQVYTEAFF.

The gene calls are TRBV10-1 and TRBJ2-2, with TRBD1 identical over 11 bases. J lost 3 bases, V lost 6 bases, and 0 bases had no gene match. The germline V gene has CDR1 WNHNN and CDR2 SYGVQD (reference sequence). This CDR3 contains 14 residues. This chain's CDR3 is CASRGQGDTGELFF. The CDR3 coding sequence is TGCGCCAGCAGGGGACAGGGGGACACCGGGGAGCTGTTTTTT.

The chain is built from TRBV18 and TRBJ2-7, with D unclear. This CDR3 has 12 residues. Germline V lookup: CDR1 KGHSH, CDR2 LQKENI. V lost 2 bases and J lost 4, with 6 bases in between. The CDR3, as DNA: TGTGCCAGCTCACCAGAAAGTTACGAGCAGTACTTC. This sequence encodes CASSPESYEQYF.

The chain joins TRBV5-1 to TRBJ2-6; the D gene is possibly TRBD1 (5 bases). Between the trimmed V and J ends, which lost 3 bases and 1 base, there was a span of 11 bases. This CDR3 is 16 amino acids long. CDR1 is SGHRS, CDR2 YFSETQ, per germline. The CDR3 region has the DNA TGCGCCAGCAGCTCGTTTCAGGGTTCTGGGGCCAACGTCCTGACTTTC. Protein product: CASSSFQGSGANVLTF.

The chain recombines TRBV6-1 with TRBJ1-5; D might be TRBD1 (5 bases). The V and J ends lost 8 bases and 4 bases respectively, with 12 bases between them. CDR1 and CDR2 (germline): MNHNS, SASEGT. This CDR3 is 13 amino acids long. CDR3 region: CASGGRVNQPQHF. In DNA, the CDR3 is TGTGCCAGCGGGGGACGGGTAAATCAGCCCCAGCATTTT.